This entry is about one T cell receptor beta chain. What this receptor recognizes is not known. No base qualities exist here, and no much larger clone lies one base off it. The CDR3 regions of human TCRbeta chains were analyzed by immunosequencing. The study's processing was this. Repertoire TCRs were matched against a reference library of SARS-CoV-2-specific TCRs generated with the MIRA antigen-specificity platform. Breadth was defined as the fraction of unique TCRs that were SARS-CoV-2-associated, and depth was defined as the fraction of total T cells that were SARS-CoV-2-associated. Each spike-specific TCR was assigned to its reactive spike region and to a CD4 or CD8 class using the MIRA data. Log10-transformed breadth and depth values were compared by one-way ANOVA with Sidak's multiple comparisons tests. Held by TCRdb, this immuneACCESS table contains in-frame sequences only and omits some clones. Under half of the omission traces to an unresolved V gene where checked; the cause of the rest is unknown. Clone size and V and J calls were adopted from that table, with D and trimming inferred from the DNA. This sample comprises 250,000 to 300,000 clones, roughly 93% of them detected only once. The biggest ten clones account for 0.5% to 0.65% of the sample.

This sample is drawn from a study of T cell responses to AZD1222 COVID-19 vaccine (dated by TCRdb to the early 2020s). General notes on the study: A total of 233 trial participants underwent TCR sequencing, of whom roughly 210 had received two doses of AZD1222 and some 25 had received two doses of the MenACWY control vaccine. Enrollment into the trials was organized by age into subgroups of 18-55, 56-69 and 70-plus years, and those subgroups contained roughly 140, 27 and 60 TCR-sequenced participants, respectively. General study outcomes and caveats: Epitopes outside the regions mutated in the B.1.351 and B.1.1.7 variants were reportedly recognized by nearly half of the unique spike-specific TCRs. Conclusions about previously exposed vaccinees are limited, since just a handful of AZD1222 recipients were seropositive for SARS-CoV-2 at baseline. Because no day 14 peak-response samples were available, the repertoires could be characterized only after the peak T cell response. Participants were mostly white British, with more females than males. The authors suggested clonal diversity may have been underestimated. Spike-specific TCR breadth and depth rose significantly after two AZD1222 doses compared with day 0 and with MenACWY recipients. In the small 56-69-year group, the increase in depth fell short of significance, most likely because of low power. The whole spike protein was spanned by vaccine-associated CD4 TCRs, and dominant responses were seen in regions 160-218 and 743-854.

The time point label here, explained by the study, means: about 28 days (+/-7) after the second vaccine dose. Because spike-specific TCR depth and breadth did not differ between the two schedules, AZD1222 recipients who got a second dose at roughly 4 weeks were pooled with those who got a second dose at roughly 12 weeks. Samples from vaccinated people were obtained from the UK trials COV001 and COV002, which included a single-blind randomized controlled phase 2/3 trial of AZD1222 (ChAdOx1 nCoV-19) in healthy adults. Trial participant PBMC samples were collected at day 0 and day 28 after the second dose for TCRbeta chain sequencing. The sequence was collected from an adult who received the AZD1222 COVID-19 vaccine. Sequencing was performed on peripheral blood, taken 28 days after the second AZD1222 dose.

The CDR3 reads as follows: CATKGISYEQYF. The DNA sequence is as follows: TGTGCCACCAAGGGGATTTCCTACGAGCAGTACTTC. In this chain, TRBV25-1 is recombined with TRBJ2-7; a tentative D call is TRBD1 (5 bases match). As encoded in the germline V gene, CDR1 is MGHDK while CDR2 is SYGVNS. Measured from the cysteine to the phenylalanine, the CDR3 is 12 residues long. The entry retains the CDR3 DNA only, 36 bases that are in frame from base 1. Relative to germline, V is 10 bases shorter and J is 1 base shorter, with 11 bases between their ends.